This paragraph reports one TCR beta chain. Vbeta (60) and Jbeta (13) primers were used in the PCR. Here immunoSEQ multiplex PCR was the method, and the copy in TCRdb shows in-frame clones only, minus some. Of just over 150,000 clones in the sample, roughly three quarters are singletons; the top ten hold approximately 7.1%. The data belong to a study of cytomegalovirus exposure and HLA in healthy donors. Sequencing input: PBMCs. The clonotype comes from a man in his forties or fifties in good health and CMV-seropositive.

CDR3 sequence (DNA): TGTGCCAGCAGCCGGGATTTAGAGACCCAGTACTTC. Protein sequence: CASSRDLETQYF. The chain combines TRBV5-4 with TRBJ2-5, with D maybe TRBD2 (5 bases). Germline V CDR1 and CDR2: SGHNT, YYREEE (reference sequence). V was clipped by 4 bases and J by 4 bases, with 8 bases between them. The CDR3 covers 12 residues. The variable domain in full, with the rest retrieved from reference TRBV5-4 and TRBJ2-5, is ETGVTQSPTHLIKTRGQQVTLRCSSQSGHNTVSWYQQALGQGPQFIFQYYREEENGRGNFPPRFSGLQFPNYSSELNVNALELDDSALYLCASSRDLETQYFGPGTRLLVL.